The next 12 T cell receptor beta chains were all read from a single sample in a study of shared clonotypes between healthy human individuals. Sequencing used immunoSEQ multiplex PCR; TCRdb keeps in-frame clones, though not all of them. Among more than 2,000,000 clones listed, 85% to 95% were seen once. Source material: naive CD4+ T cells from PBMCs. Subset reported: CD45RA+ positively selected. The receptors stem from a man aged 18 to 35 in good health. Some clones in this sample may be carry-over from other donors' samples.

This clone showed up just once. V gene TRBV19 combines with J gene TRBJ1-1; possible D gene TRBD1, 5 bases. V dropped 6 bases and J dropped 4 bases, with 18 bases sitting between them. The CDR3 contains 15 residues. CDR1 and CDR2 (germline): LNHDA, SQIVND (reference sequence). The CDR3 region has the DNA TGTGCCAGTAGCCCGCTACAGGCTCAGGGCACTGAAGCTTTCTTT. Translation gives CASSPLQAQGTEAFF. Combining the CDR3 with reference TRBV19 and TRBJ1-1 gives the whole variable domain DGGITQSPKYLFRKEGQNVTLSCEQNLNHDAMYWYRQDPGQGLRLIYYSQIVNDFQKGDIAEGYSVSREKKESFPLTVTSAQKNPTAFYLCASSPLQAQGTEAFFGQGTRLTVV.

As to this clone: Other DNA sequences in the sample encode the same CDR3. The chain's CDR3 is CASSLGTSGSNEQFF. The CDR3 region has the DNA TGCGCCAGCAGCTTAGGGACTAGCGGGAGTAATGAGCAGTTCTTC. V usage is TRBV5-1 and J usage is TRBJ2-1; 14 bases are shared with TRBD2. The CDR3 is 15 amino acids. CDR1 and CDR2 from the germline V gene are SGHRS and YFSETQ. After removal of 2 bases from V and 7 bases from J, the junction contained 2 bases not matched to a gene.

The chain joins TRBV5-1 to TRBJ1-5; D may be TRBD1 (5 bases). The CDR3 runs 18 residues. Per the germline V gene, CDR1 is SGHRS and CDR2 is YFSETQ. The germline V and J ends were trimmed by 4 bases and 0 bases, with 20 bases remaining between them. The CDR3 sequence is CASSPGPTGSGSNQPQHF. In DNA, the CDR3 is TGCGCCAGCAGCCCGGGGCCTACAGGTTCGGGTAGCAATCAGCCCCAGCATTTT.

Only one count was recorded for this clone. This chain links TRBV9 with TRBJ2-5; D remains ambiguous. The ends were cut back, 2 bases at V and 7 bases at J, with 18 bases in the middle. CDR1 is SGDLS and CDR2 is YYNGEE in the germline V gene. CDR3 length: 15 amino acids. CDR3 protein: CASSVGPAIGGTQYF. The CDR3 coding sequence is TGTGCCAGCAGCGTCGGACCGGCGATTGGTGGGACCCAGTACTTC.

The chain employs TRBV5-4 and TRBJ1-1; TRBD1 might be the D (6 bases). This CDR3 has 15 residues. Trimming shortened V by 0 bases and J by 1 base, and 10 bases separated the two germline ends. Germline V gene lookup returns CDR1 SGHNT and CDR2 YYREEE (reference sequence). The CDR3, as DNA: TGTGCCAGCAGCTTGGTTGGACAGAGGAACACTGAAGCTTTCTTT. This sequence encodes CASSLVGQRNTEAFF.

On this clone: Other DNA sequences in the same sample also yield this CDR3. The V and J genes are TRBV2 and TRBJ2-7; a possible D gene is TRBD1 (6 bases). This CDR3 has 12 residues. Germline V CDR1 and CDR2: SNHLY, FYNNEI. Trimming took off 6 bases at V and 3 bases at J, with 9 bases between the two ends. CDR3 DNA sequence: TGTGCCAGCAGGGGGGACATCTACGAGCAGTACTTC. Its protein is CASRGDIYEQYF.

The chain is built from TRBV6-5 and TRBJ1-4; a weak D match, TRBD1 (5 bases). Germline CDR1 MNHEY, CDR2 SVGAGI. This CDR3 spans 14 amino acids. Trimming cost V 1 base and J 11 bases, with 14 bases left between them. CDR3 DNA: TGTGCCAGCAGTTACTTGCAGGGTAGTTTGAAACTGTTTTTT. This sequence encodes CASSYLQGSLKLFF.

The V call is TRBV2, the J call TRBJ2-7; D is possibly TRBD1 (5 bases). Germline CDR1 is SNHLY and CDR2 is FYNNEI. This CDR3 spans 14 amino acids. The V end lost 6 bases, the J end lost 3 bases, and 15 bases lay between the germline ends. CDR3 sequence: CASSRQGNLYEQYF. CDR3 sequence (DNA): TGTGCCAGCAGCCGGCAGGGCAACCTCTACGAGCAGTACTTC.

The V gene is TRBV6-4, the J gene TRBJ2-2; D remains ambiguous. V shed 6 bases and J shed 1 base, with 6 bases lying between them. The CDR3 spans 13 residues. Germline V lookup: CDR1 MRHNA, CDR2 SNTAGT. DNA of the CDR3: TGTGCCAGCAGGCCTAAGAACACCGGGGAGCTGTTTTTT. This gives the protein CASRPKNTGELFF.

V gene TRBV5-1 combines with J gene TRBJ2-7; D remains unclear. With 1 base removed from V and 0 bases from J, the gap between germline ends came to 8 bases. CDR1 and CDR2 (germline): SGHRS, YFSETQ. The CDR3 length is 14 residues. The CDR3 DNA is TGCGCCAGCAGCTTGCGAACTAACTCCTACGAGCAGTACTTC. Its translation is CASSLRTNSYEQYF.

The chain employs TRBV6-5 and TRBJ2-4; TRBD1 might be the D (6 bases). The CDR3 loop spans 15 amino acids. CDR1 is MNHEY and CDR2 is SVGAGI in the germline V gene. Trimming cost V 5 bases and J 0 bases, with 11 bases left between them. The CDR3 reads CASSPDRTAKNIQYF. CDR3 coding DNA: TGTGCCAGCAGTCCCGACAGGACAGCCAAAAACATTCAGTACTTC.

The CDR3 bases are TGTGCCAGCAATGGTGGCAGCCCTGGAGCTTTCTTT. This sequence encodes CASNGGSPGAFF. This rearrangement joins TRBV6-5 to TRBJ1-1, with no clear D. The ends were cut back, 7 bases at V and 10 bases at J, with 16 bases in the middle. Germline V gene data show CDR1 as MNHEY and CDR2 as SVGAGI. This CDR3 is 12 amino acids long.